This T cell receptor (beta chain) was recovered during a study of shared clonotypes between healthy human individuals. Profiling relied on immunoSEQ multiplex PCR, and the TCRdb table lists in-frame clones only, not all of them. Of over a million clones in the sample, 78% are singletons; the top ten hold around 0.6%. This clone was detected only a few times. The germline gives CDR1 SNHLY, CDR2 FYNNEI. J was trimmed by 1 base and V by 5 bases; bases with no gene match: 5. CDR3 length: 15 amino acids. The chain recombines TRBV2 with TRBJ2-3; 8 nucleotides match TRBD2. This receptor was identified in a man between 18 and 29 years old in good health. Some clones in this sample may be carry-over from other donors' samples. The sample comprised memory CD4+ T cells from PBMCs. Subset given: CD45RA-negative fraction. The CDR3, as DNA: TGTGCCAGCAGTCCCCGGGAGGGGGGCACAGATACGCAGTATTTT. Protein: CASSPREGGTDTQYF.